The 28 T cell receptor beta chains below were found in one sample sequenced in a study of T cell changes during pregnancy in multiple sclerosis (dated by TCRdb to about 2019). Libraries were constructed by the immunoSEQ multiplex PCR assay. TCRdb provides this immuneACCESS table in a form limited to in-frame rearrangements. Some clones are lacking; in checked studies, under half of them reflect an unresolved V gene, and why the rest are absent is not known. In all, the sample holds 50,000 to 60,000 clones, and about 93% of those were seen once. In total, the top ten clones hold around 0.29% of the sample. Sequenced material: CD4+ T cells from peripheral blood mononuclear cells, taken in the second trimester of pregnancy. These receptors all come from a female donor with multiple sclerosis, enrolled in a pregnancy study.

V and J are TRBV10-1 and TRBJ1-1; D unresolved. Trimming took 6 bases from V and 6 from J, leaving 11 bases between them. The CDR3 totals 12 residues. CDR1 and CDR2 from the germline V gene are WNHNN and SYGVQD (reference sequence). CDR3 DNA sequence: TGCGCCAGCAGGGGTAGCAATGCTGAAGCTTTCTTT. Amino acid sequence: CASRGSNAEAFF.

J is TRBJ1-5 and V is TRBV19; 9 nucleotides agree with TRBD1. The trim removed 6 bases at V and 7 bases at J, leaving 10 bases unmatched. CDR3 size: 15 residues. Germline V gene data show CDR1 as LNHDA and CDR2 as SQIVND (reference sequence). CDR3 nucleotides: TGTGCCAGTAGCAAAACAGGGGGCGTGGGGCAGCCCCAGCATTTT. Protein: CASSKTGGVGQPQHF.

The chain joins TRBV19 to TRBJ2-2, with 12 bases that match TRBD1. J was trimmed by 6 bases and V by 5 bases; bases with no gene match: 7. Looked up from germline, CDR1 is LNHDA and CDR2 is SQIVND (reference sequence). CDR3 length equals 16 residues. The CDR3 coding sequence is TGTGCCAGTAGTCAGGGACAGGGGGCGGGAGCCGGGGAGCTGTTTTTT. Amino acid sequence: CASSQGQGAGAGELFF.

The chain has TRBV7-8 and TRBJ2-1; no clear D gene. CDR3 length equals 12 residues. Germline V lookup: CDR1 SGHVS, CDR2 FQNEAQ. V gave up 2 bases and J gave up 9 bases, with 8 bases separating them. Here the CDR3 DNA reads TGTGCCAGCAGCTTATTTTCGGGTGAGCAGTTCTTC. Its translation: CASSLFSGEQFF.

This chain joins TRBV11-2 and TRBJ1-1, with TRBD1 identical over 7 bases. The CDR3 totals 16 residues. The V and J ends lost 6 bases and 0 bases, in that order; junction bases with no gene match: 10. The germline gives CDR1 SGHAT, CDR2 FQNNGV. The CDR3 is CASRIPVTGLNTEAFF. The CDR3 DNA follows: TGTGCCAGCAGAATCCCGGTGACAGGGTTGAACACTGAAGCTTTCTTT. Full variable domain (missing parts from reference TRBV11-2 and TRBJ1-1): EAGVAQSPRYKIIEKRQSVAFWCNPISGHATLYWYQQILGQGPKLLIQFQNNGVVDDSQLPKDRFSAERLKGVDSTLKIQPAKLEDSAVYLCASRIPVTGLNTEAFFGQGTRLTVV.

The V and J genes are TRBV15 and TRBJ1-6; TRBD1 matches 7 bases. Germline-derived CDR1 and CDR2 are LNHNV and YYDKDF (reference sequence). J gave up 6 bases and V 1 base, and 3 bases lay outside the gene matches. CDR3 length: 15 amino acids. CDR3 sequence: CATSRGNRGNSPLHF. The CDR3 nucleotides read TGTGCCACCAGCAGAGGTAACAGGGGTAATTCACCCCTCCACTTT.

The chain recombines TRBV11-1 with TRBJ2-7; 9 bases line up with TRBD1. The CDR3 is made up of 15 amino acids. The germline gives CDR1 SGHAT, CDR2 FQDESV (reference sequence). Losses at the gene ends were 2 bases for V and 6 bases for J; bases not matched to a gene: 8. CDR3 in DNA: TGTGCCAGCAGCTTAAGGGCCGGACAGGGGTCCGAGCAGTACTTC. Translated: CASSLRAGQGSEQYF.

The rearrangement links TRBV7-6 to TRBJ1-1, with TRBD1 matching over 10 bases. The J segment lost 5 bases and the V segment lost 6 bases, leaving 15 bases of the junction unmatched. The CDR3 loop spans 17 amino acids. Germline V gives CDR1 SGHVS, CDR2 FNYEAQ. CDR3 region: CASRELPGQGKGTEAFF. The CDR3 coding sequence is TGTGCCAGCAGAGAATTACCGGGACAGGGGAAGGGGACTGAAGCTTTCTTT.

The chain combines TRBV7-9 with TRBJ1-1; D is undetermined. Trimming shortened V by 2 bases and J by 3 bases, and 4 bases separated the two germline ends. CDR1 and CDR2 from the germline V gene are SEHNR and FQNEAQ (reference sequence). The CDR3 sequence is 12 residues long. For the CDR3, the DNA is TGTGCCAGCAGCTTACAGGACACTGAAGCTTTCTTT. This encodes CASSLQDTEAFF. Using reference TRBV7-9 and TRBJ1-1 for the parts outside the CDR3, the full variable domain is DTGVSQNPRHKITKRGQNVTFRCDPISEHNRLYWYRQTLGQGPEFLTYFQNEAQLEKSRLLSDRFSAERPKGSFSTLEIQRTEQGDSAMYLCASSLQDTEAFFGQGTRLTVV.

This chain connects TRBV7-9 to TRBJ2-1, with 10 bases lining up with TRBD1. This CDR3 contains 15 residues. Germline values: CDR1 SEHNR, CDR2 FQNEAQ (reference sequence). Trimming removed 4 bases from V and 8 bases from J; junction bases left unmatched: 8. The CDR3 DNA follows: TGTGCCAGCAGCTGGCCGGGACAGGGGTCCGATGAGCAGTTCTTC. Amino acids: CASSWPGQGSDEQFF.

The chain uses TRBV7-8 and TRBJ2-4, with D perhaps TRBD2 (6 bases). The CDR3 has 14 amino acids. Germline-derived CDR1 and CDR2 are SGHVS and FQNEAQ. The V and J ends lost 7 bases and 0 bases respectively, with 10 bases between them. The CDR3: CASTTGVAKNIQYF. Written as DNA, the CDR3 is TGTGCCAGCACCACGGGGGTAGCCAAAAACATTCAGTACTTC.

The CDR3 is CASSPKVGSTTLAGGYNEQFF. The CDR3 DNA reads as TGCGCCAGCAGCCCGAAGGTGGGTTCTACCACGCTAGCGGGGGGATACAATGAGCAGTTCTTC. The chain carries TRBV4-1 and TRBJ2-1; TRBD2 matches 11 bases. Germline V CDR1 and CDR2: MGHRA, YSYEKL. The CDR3 covers 21 residues. J lost 4 bases, V lost 4 bases, and 21 bases had no gene match.

This chain uses TRBV14 with TRBJ2-5; 9 bases fit TRBD1. This CDR3 spans 14 amino acids. In germline, CDR1 is SGHDN, CDR2 FVKESK. With 7 bases clipped from V and 3 bases from J, the junction kept 6 bases outside the gene matches. The CDR3 loop reads CASTLTGGEETQYF. The DNA for the CDR3 is TGTGCCAGCACCCTGACAGGGGGAGAAGAGACCCAGTACTTC.

The rearrangement joins TRBV27 to TRBJ1-5; 9 positions match TRBD1. Per the germline V gene, CDR1 is MNHEY and CDR2 is SMNVEV (reference sequence). This CDR3 has 14 amino acids. J lost 6 bases, V lost 4 bases, and 4 bases had no gene match. The CDR3 nucleotides read TGTGCCAGCAGTTCCGGGACAGGGTCTCAGCCCCAGCATTTT. It yields the protein CASSSGTGSQPQHF.

The chain uses TRBV19 and TRBJ1-5; no clear D gene. The CDR3 sequence is 15 residues long. Germline CDR1 is LNHDA and CDR2 is SQIVND (reference sequence). V lost 3 bases and J 4 bases, leaving 13 bases between the germline ends. CDR3 nucleotide sequence: TGTGCCAGTAGTATTGGAGGGTCTCGGAATCAGCCCCAGCATTTT. Protein product: CASSIGGSRNQPQHF.

V gene TRBV7-5 combines with J gene TRBJ1-1; TRBD1, as called in the table, went unchecked against the DNA. TRBV7-5 is a pseudogene. This CDR3 has 13 amino acids. CDR3 in DNA: TGTGCCAGAAGCTTCGGACAGAACACTGAAGCTTTCTTT. This encodes CARSFGQNTEAFF.

J is TRBJ1-2 and V is TRBV5-4; 8 nucleotides align to TRBD1. There are 14 residues in the CDR3. The V gene's germline CDR1 is SGHNT and CDR2 YYREEE (reference sequence). V was pared by 4 bases and J by 3 bases, with 5 bases of the junction left unmatched. CDR3 sequence (DNA): TGTGCCAGCAGCCACGGGACAGGCCACTATGGCTACACCTTC. It yields the protein CASSHGTGHYGYTF.

V is TRBV7-9 and J is TRBJ2-6; tentatively, D is TRBD2 (6 bases). Germline-derived CDR1 and CDR2 are SEHNR and FQNEAQ (reference sequence). The CDR3 sequence is 16 residues long. The germline V and J ends were trimmed by 8 bases and 2 bases, with 16 bases remaining between them. CDR3 residues: CASEMGGIPGANVLTF. Here the CDR3 DNA reads TGTGCCAGCGAGATGGGGGGAATTCCTGGGGCCAACGTCCTGACTTTC. The full variable domain, in which reference TRBV7-9 and TRBJ2-6 provide the parts outside the CDR3, is DTGVSQNPRHKITKRGQNVTFRCDPISEHNRLYWYRQTLGQGPEFLTYFQNEAQLEKSRLLSDRFSAERPKGSFSTLEIQRTEQGDSAMYLCASEMGGIPGANVLTFGAGSRLTVL.

The chain recombines TRBV30 with TRBJ2-5, with unresolved D. Per germline, CDR1 GTSNPN and CDR2 SVGIG (reference sequence). CDR3 length equals 13 residues. With 1 base removed from V and 5 bases from J, the gap between germline ends came to 11 bases. The CDR3: CAWSGASRETQYF. The DNA of the CDR3 is TGTGCCTGGAGTGGAGCCAGCAGGGAGACCCAGTACTTC.

CDR3 bases: TGCGCCAGCAGCTCTAATGCAGGGTTGAATGAAAAACTGTTTTTT. It translates to CASSSNAGLNEKLFF. The V gene is TRBV5-1, the J gene TRBJ1-4; the D gene is possibly TRBD1 (5 bases). The ends were cut back, 3 bases at V and 5 bases at J, with 14 bases in the middle. Looked up from germline, CDR1 is SGHRS and CDR2 is YFSETQ. The CDR3 runs 15 residues. The entire variable domain, with the rest obtained from reference TRBV5-1 and TRBJ1-4, is as follows: KAGVTQTPRYLIKTRGQQVTLSCSPISGHRSVSWYQQTPGQGLQFLFEYFSETQRNKGNFPGRFSGRQFSNSRSEMNVSTLELGDSALYLCASSSNAGLNEKLFFGSGTQLSVL.

This chain connects TRBV9 to TRBJ2-1; 9 bases align to TRBD2. The CDR3 consists of 14 residues. V lost 0 bases, J lost 8 bases, and 3 bases stayed unmatched. Germline assignment: CDR1 SGDLS and CDR2 YYNGEE. CDR3 loop: CASSVASSGDEQFF. CDR3 coding DNA: TGTGCCAGCAGCGTAGCATCTAGCGGGGATGAGCAGTTCTTC.

The V gene is TRBV6-5, the J gene TRBJ1-1; D is uncertain. The CDR3 is 11 amino acids. The V end was cut by 10 bases, the J end by 4 bases, with 10 bases between. The V gene's germline CDR1 is MNHEY and CDR2 SVGAGI. The CDR3 nucleotides are TGTGCCACCTTAGGAGTCACTGAAGCTTTCTTT. It specifies CATLGVTEAFF.

The chain is built from TRBV5-4 and TRBJ1-1; D is uncertain. Germline CDR1 SGHNT, CDR2 YYREEE (reference sequence). Trimming took off 0 bases at V and 2 bases at J, with 14 bases between the two ends. The length of the CDR3 is 16 residues. The CDR3 protein is CASSLGPGGRNTEAFF. For the CDR3, the DNA is TGTGCCAGCAGCTTGGGCCCGGGCGGGAGAAACACTGAAGCTTTCTTT.

The chain combines TRBV18 with TRBJ1-5; D not resolved. The V and J ends lost 2 bases and 5 bases respectively, with 7 bases between them. Germline CDR1 is KGHSH and CDR2 is LQKENI. CDR3 length equals 13 residues. In DNA form, the CDR3 reads TGTGCCAGCTCACCAAACGGGGATCAGCCCCAGCATTTT. Protein: CASSPNGDQPQHF.

J is TRBJ1-4 and V is TRBV14, with D hard to call. V was cut by 0 bases and J by 3 bases, with 8 bases left in between. This CDR3 comprises 15 residues. The germline CDR1 and CDR2 sequences are SGHDN and FVKESK. CDR3 residues: CASSQDLAANEKLFF. The CDR3 nucleotides read TGTGCCAGCAGCCAAGATTTGGCAGCTAATGAAAAACTGTTTTTT. Based on the CDR3 plus reference TRBV14 and TRBJ1-4, the full variable domain is EAGVTQFPSHSVIEKGQTVTLRCDPISGHDNLYWYRRVMGKEIKFLLHFVKESKQDESGMPNNRFLAERTGGTYSTLKVQPAELEDSGVYFCASSQDLAANEKLFFGSGTQLSVL.

As to this clone: One end of the junction does not line up with germline, which may come from a read error. This chain uses TRBV7-7 with TRBJ2-3, with a weak D call TRBD1 (6 bases). CDR1 is SSHAT, CDR2 FNYEAQ, per germline (reference sequence). This CDR3 contains 15 residues. The CDR3 nucleotides are TGTGCTAGCAGCTTAGTGGCAGGGGACACAGATACGCAGTATTTT. Its protein product is CASSLVAGDTDTQYF.

The chain couples TRBV27 to TRBJ2-2; 8 bases map to TRBD2. The germline V gene encodes CDR1 MNHEY and CDR2 SMNVEV (reference sequence). The length of the CDR3 is 17 residues. J lost 5 bases, V lost 5 bases, and 13 bases had no gene match. The CDR3 coding sequence is TGTGCCAGCAGTCCGACTATGAGGCGGGAGGCGACCGGGGAGCTGTTTTTT. It encodes CASSPTMRREATGELFF.

J is TRBJ2-3 and V is TRBV6-6; unclear D gene. The V gene's germline CDR1 is MNHNY and CDR2 SVGAGI (reference sequence). Trimming removed 7 bases at V and 0 bases at J, with 5 bases between. CDR3 length: 12 residues. CDR3 protein: CASTQSTDTQYF. CDR3 nucleotides: TGTGCCAGCACGCAGAGCACAGATACGCAGTATTTT.